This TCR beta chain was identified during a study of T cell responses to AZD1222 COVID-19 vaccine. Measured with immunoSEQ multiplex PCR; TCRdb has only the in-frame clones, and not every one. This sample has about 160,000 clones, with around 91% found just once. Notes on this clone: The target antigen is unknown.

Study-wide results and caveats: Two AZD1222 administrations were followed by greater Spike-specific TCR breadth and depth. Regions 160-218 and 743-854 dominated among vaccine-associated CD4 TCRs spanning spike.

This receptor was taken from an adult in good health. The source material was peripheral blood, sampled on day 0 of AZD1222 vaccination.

CDR3 in amino acids: CASSLDGTGYGYTF. The CDR3 DNA reads TGTGCCAGCAGCTTAGACGGGACGGGGTATGGCTACACCTTC. This rearrangement joins TRBV7-8 to TRBJ1-2, with a possible D match to TRBD1 (5 bases). The CDR3 extends over 14 amino acids. Germline CDR1 reads SGHVS; CDR2 reads FQNEAQ. Trimming took 1 base from V and 5 from J, leaving 11 bases between them.